The 26 T cell receptor beta chains below were found in one sample sequenced in a study of T-cell memory formation after mild COVID-19. TCRdb redid the calling of the 5' RACE reads with MiXCR, one entry per CDR3 protein. The sample has approximately 60,000 distinct CDR3 sequences; approximately 9% are singletons. Sequencing used PBMCs or a T cell subset sorted from them (not recorded which). The receptors stem from a man aged 18 to 30 who had mild COVID-19 (a few samples of this study predate the infection). Cell type and time point are not known.

This clonotype has only a few counts. The rearrangement joins TRBV30 to TRBJ2-1; 7 nucleotides match TRBD2. Germline V gene data show CDR1 as GTSNPN and CDR2 as SVGIG (reference sequence). The CDR3 is made up of 13 amino acids. Trimming took 2 bases from V and 8 from J; bases not matched to a gene: 6. CDR3 nucleotides: TGTGCCTGGAGTCAGGGACTAAGGGATGAGCAGTTCTTC. Translating it yields CAWSQGLRDEQFF.

This clonotype was counted many times. This chain joins TRBV15 and TRBJ2-5; 8 nucleotides agree with TRBD1. Germline assignment: CDR1 LNHNV and CDR2 YYDKDF (reference sequence). Trimming removed 5 bases from V and 2 bases from J; junction bases left unmatched: 10. This CDR3 comprises 16 residues. CDR3 nucleotides: TGTGCCACCAGCTCAATTCGACAGGGGCCTCAAGAGACCCAGTACTTC. Its protein product is CATSSIRQGPQETQYF.

The V gene is TRBV6-2 or TRBV6-3, the J gene TRBJ1-5; D unresolved. The V gene lost 4 bases and the J gene lost 5 bases, with 6 bases spanning the gap. CDR1 MNHEY and CDR2 SVGEGT come from the germline V gene. CDR3 length: 12 amino acids. The CDR3 nucleotides read TGTGCCAGCAGTTTAGGGTATCAGCCCCAGCATTTT. It is translated as CASSLGYQPQHF.

This clonotype was found a few times. The chain has TRBV6-6 and TRBJ2-1, with D possibly being TRBD2 (6 bases). The V gene lost 8 bases and the J gene lost 12 bases, with 14 bases spanning the gap. The CDR3 has 11 amino acids. Germline CDR1 MNHNY, CDR2 SVGAGI (reference sequence). CDR3 region: CASSPRDSQFF. Written as DNA, the CDR3 is TGTGCCAGCTCCCCTCGGGACTCGCAGTTCTTC.

This clonotype was detected ten times or more. The chain employs TRBV7-2 and TRBJ2-3; D might be TRBD1 or TRBD2, each matching 5 bases. The germline gives CDR1 SGHTA, CDR2 FQGNSA. The CDR3 contains 17 residues. V lost 1 base and J lost 2, with 16 bases in between. CDR3 sequence reads: CASSLGVQRGTTDTQYF. CDR3 coding DNA: TGTGCCAGCAGCTTAGGGGTCCAACGGGGCACCACAGATACGCAGTATTTT.

This clonotype was observed a few times. The chain recombines TRBV6-5 with TRBJ1-1, with 8 bases lining up with TRBD1. Germline V CDR1 and CDR2: MNHEY, SVGAGI. Trimming removed 9 bases from V and 1 base from J; junction bases left unmatched: 10. The CDR3 length is 15 residues. The CDR3: CASRETGAANTEAFF. CDR3 sequence (DNA): TGTGCCAGTCGCGAGACAGGGGCGGCGAACACTGAAGCTTTCTTT.

The rearrangement links TRBV7-2 to TRBJ2-3; D remains unclear. CDR3 length equals 12 residues. V dropped 1 base and J dropped 5 bases, with 4 bases sitting between them. In germline, CDR1 is SGHTA, CDR2 FQGNSA. The CDR3 coding sequence is TGTGCCAGCAGCTTAGGCGTAGATACGCAGTATTTT. Translating gives CASSLGVDTQYF. The full variable domain, rest sourced from reference TRBV7-2 and TRBJ2-3, is GAGVSQSPSNKVTEKGKDVELRCDPISGHTALYWYRQSLGQGLEFLIYFQGNSAPDKSGLPSDRFSAERTGGSVSTLTIQRTQQEDSAVYLCASSLGVDTQYFGPGTRLTVL.

The table lists this clonotype with a few counts. The J gene is TRBJ2-5, the V gene TRBV20-1; 10 bases fit TRBD1. The junction had 11 bases not matched to a gene; V was cut back by 6 bases and J by 1 base. Germline CDR1 reads DFQATT; CDR2 reads SNEGSKA (reference sequence). The CDR3 is 16 residues long. Written as DNA, the CDR3 is TGCAGTGCGACGAGACGGGACAGGGGATCCCAAGAGACCCAGTACTTC. Translating it yields CSATRRDRGSQETQYF.

This clonotype was observed many times. The V gene is TRBV7-9, the J gene TRBJ2-3; 8 nucleotides align to TRBD2. The CDR3 is made up of 15 amino acids. Germline V gives CDR1 SEHNR, CDR2 FQNEAQ (reference sequence). Trimming took 10 bases from V and 2 from J; bases not matched to a gene: 11. For the CDR3, the DNA is TGTGCCACGACGACTACGGGAGGGAACACAGATACGCAGTATTTT. This codes for CATTTTGGNTDTQYF. Full variable domain (outside the CDR3, taken from reference TRBV7-9 and TRBJ2-3): DTGVSQNPRHKITKRGQNVTFRCDPISEHNRLYWYRQTLGQGPEFLTYFQNEAQLEKSRLLSDRFSAERPKGSFSTLEIQRTEQGDSAMYLCATTTTGGNTDTQYFGPGTRLTVL.

The rearrangement uses TRBV7-9 and TRBJ1-2; D not certain. Trimming stripped 5 bases from V and 2 bases from J, with 12 bases between. The CDR3 runs to 14 residues. Germline V gives CDR1 SEHNR, CDR2 FQNEAQ (reference sequence). As DNA, the CDR3 is TGTGCCAGCAGCAACATGGGAGGAAACTATGGCTACACCTTC. This translates into CASSNMGGNYGYTF.

Only a few counts were recorded for this clonotype. The V gene is TRBV5-1, the J gene TRBJ2-5, with D possibly TRBD2 on 5 matching bases. Germline V gives CDR1 SGHRS, CDR2 YFSETQ. The CDR3 has 15 residues. V was cut by 4 bases and J by 3 bases, with 16 bases left in between. CDR3 residues: CASSDPTRAEETQYF. The CDR3 nucleotides read TGCGCCAGCAGCGATCCCACTCGAGCGGAAGAGACCCAGTACTTC. Full variable domain (remainder filled in from reference TRBV5-1 and TRBJ2-5): KAGVTQTPRYLIKTRGQQVTLSCSPISGHRSVSWYQQTPGQGLQFLFEYFSETQRNKGNFPGRFSGRQFSNSRSEMNVSTLELGDSALYLCASSDPTRAEETQYFGPGTRLLVL.

This clonotype was counted only a few times. The CDR3 region has the DNA TGTGCCATCAGTCCTACAAGCACAGATACGCAGTATTTT. Encoded protein: CAISPTSTDTQYF. J is TRBJ2-3 and V is TRBV10-3; D gene ambiguous. The ends were cut back, 5 bases at V and 0 bases at J, with 6 bases in the middle. In germline, CDR1 is ENHRY, CDR2 SYGVKD. This CDR3 is built from 13 residues.

This clonotype came up a few times. V and J are TRBV7-2 and TRBJ1-2, with TRBD1 as a possible D gene (6 bases). Trimming removed 5 bases at V and 4 bases at J, with 17 bases between. This CDR3 has 15 residues. Germline assignment: CDR1 SGHTA and CDR2 FQGNSA. CDR3 DNA sequence: TGTGCCAGCAGCCGTCAATCGACAGGAACCTATGGCTACACCTTC. Encoded protein: CASSRQSTGTYGYTF.

The chain is built from TRBV19 and TRBJ2-3; possibly TRBD2 for D (6 bases). This CDR3 has 14 residues. The germline V gene has CDR1 LNHDA and CDR2 SQIVND (reference sequence). The V end was cut by 9 bases, the J end by 2 bases, with 15 bases between. The CDR3 loop is CASHRRGYTDTQYF. CDR3 DNA sequence: TGTGCCAGCCACCGGCGGGGATACACAGATACGCAGTATTTT. Together with reference TRBV19 and TRBJ2-3, the CDR3 gives the full variable domain: DGGITQSPKYLFRKEGQNVTLSCEQNLNHDAMYWYRQDPGQGLRLIYYSQIVNDFQKGDIAEGYSVSREKKESFPLTVTSAQKNPTAFYLCASHRRGYTDTQYFGPGTRLTVL.

The chain joins TRBV6-4 to TRBJ1-5; the D gene is possibly TRBD1 (5 bases). Trimming took off 3 bases at V and 7 bases at J, with 10 bases between the two ends. Germline values: CDR1 MRHNA, CDR2 SNTAGT. This CDR3 contains 13 residues. The CDR3 region is CASSEQVGQPQHF. CDR3 nucleotides: TGTGCCAGCAGTGAACAGGTAGGACAGCCCCAGCATTTT.

This rearrangement joins TRBV6-2 or TRBV6-3 to TRBJ1-5; no clear D. V was trimmed by 7 bases and J by 4 bases, leaving 20 bases between them. The CDR3 covers 16 residues. The germline CDR1 and CDR2 sequences are MNHEY and SVGEGT. CDR3 protein: CASTSPKNVANQPQHF. Written as DNA, the CDR3 is TGTGCCAGCACCTCACCCAAAAACGTAGCAAATCAGCCCCAGCATTTT.

This clonotype has a count of ten or more. This chain joins TRBV7-2 and TRBJ2-3, with D hard to call. Trimming removed 2 bases from V and 1 base from J, with 7 bases in between. The CDR3 runs 14 residues. Germline CDR1 is SGHTA and CDR2 is FQGNSA. CDR3 bases: TGTGCCAGCAGCTTATCCGCGGGCACAGATACGCAGTATTTT. Translation gives CASSLSAGTDTQYF. Full variable domain (remainder filled in from reference TRBV7-2 and TRBJ2-3): GAGVSQSPSNKVTEKGKDVELRCDPISGHTALYWYRQSLGQGLEFLIYFQGNSAPDKSGLPSDRFSAERTGGSVSTLTIQRTQQEDSAVYLCASSLSAGTDTQYFGPGTRLTVL.

This sequence joins TRBV6-5 and TRBJ2-1, with 7 bases lining up with TRBD1. CDR3 length: 16 amino acids. Germline assignment: CDR1 MNHEY and CDR2 SVGAGI. Trimming at V came to 6 bases and at J to 0 bases, leaving 8 bases not matched to a gene. In nucleotides, the CDR3 is TGTGCCAGCAGCGATACAGGGGTCGGCTCCTACAATGAGCAGTTCTTC. Its translation is CASSDTGVGSYNEQFF.

This clonotype was counted at least ten times. The rearrangement joins TRBV14 to TRBJ2-1; no definite D call. CDR1 and CDR2 (germline): SGHDN, FVKESK. The CDR3 has 11 amino acids. V lost 6 bases and J lost 9, with 9 bases in between. The CDR3 bases are TGTGCCAGCAGGAGGACGGGTGAGCAGTTCTTC. This translates into CASRRTGEQFF.

The rearrangement joins TRBV5-1 to TRBJ1-2, with 7 bases aligning to TRBD1. V was pared by 1 base and J by 8 bases, with 8 bases of the junction left unmatched. Germline-derived CDR1 and CDR2 are SGHRS and YFSETQ. The CDR3 sequence is 14 residues long. CDR3 in amino acids: CASSLSTGFVGYTF. Written as DNA, the CDR3 is TGCGCCAGCAGCTTGTCGACAGGGTTTGTCGGCTACACCTTC.

V is TRBV12-3 or TRBV12-4 and J is TRBJ2-5; D call uncertain. V was clipped by 3 bases and J by 3 bases, with 17 bases between them. The CDR3 length is 16 residues. The CDR3 loop reads CASSLALGWGKETQYF. CDR3 nucleotides: TGTGCCAGCAGTTTGGCCCTCGGGTGGGGAAAAGAGACCCAGTACTTC.

This clonotype was detected only a few times. The J gene is TRBJ2-2, the V gene TRBV6-1; no definite D call. CDR3 length: 14 residues. The V gene's germline CDR1 is MNHNS and CDR2 SASEGT. V was shortened by 5 bases and J by 1 base, with 8 bases between the two germline ends. This CDR3 is CASSLYLNTGELFF. DNA of the CDR3: TGTGCCAGCAGTCTTTACCTGAACACCGGGGAGCTGTTTTTT.

The table lists this clonotype with a few counts. This chain uses TRBV7-8 with TRBJ1-3, with unresolved D. Trimming removed 1 base from V and 2 bases from J, with 6 bases in between. The CDR3 is made up of 14 amino acids. Per the germline V gene, CDR1 is SGHVS and CDR2 is FQNEAQ. The CDR3 region is CASSLGRAGNTIYF. DNA of the CDR3: TGTGCCAGCAGCTTAGGACGGGCTGGAAACACCATATATTTT.

This clonotype appeared many times. The CDR3 sequence is CASSLAPWDRGGDTQYF. The CDR3 DNA is TGTGCCAGCAGCTTAGCCCCCTGGGACAGGGGTGGAGATACGCAGTATTTT. The rearrangement uses TRBV7-8 and TRBJ2-3, with 10 bases that match TRBD1. The CDR3 covers 17 residues. Trimming removed 0 bases from V and 5 bases from J; junction bases left unmatched: 8. The germline CDR1 and CDR2 sequences are SGHVS and FQNEAQ. Full variable domain (outside the CDR3, taken from reference TRBV7-8 and TRBJ2-3): GAGVSQSPRYKVAKRGQDVALRCDPISGHVSLFWYQQALGQGPEFLTYFQNEAQLDKSGLPSDRFFAERPEGSVSTLKIQRTQQEDSAVYLCASSLAPWDRGGDTQYFGPGTRLTVL.

The gene calls are TRBV19 and TRBJ1-2; D ambiguous. Trimming took 5 bases from V and 0 from J, leaving 10 bases between them. Germline assignment: CDR1 LNHDA and CDR2 SQIVND (reference sequence). This CDR3 spans 14 amino acids. The CDR3 here is CASSLGAANYGYTF. Here the CDR3 DNA reads TGTGCCAGTAGTCTCGGTGCTGCTAACTATGGCTACACCTTC.

The chain is built from TRBV6-5 and TRBJ2-7; TRBD1 aligns across 10 bases. The CDR3 loop spans 16 amino acids. The germline gives CDR1 MNHEY, CDR2 SVGAGI. V lost 5 bases, J lost 2 bases, and 9 bases stayed unmatched. The CDR3 is CASSASPGTGAYEQYV. The CDR3 bases are TGTGCCAGCAGTGCCTCGCCCGGGACAGGGGCCTACGAGCAGTACGTC.